This T cell receptor beta chain was recovered during a study of control samples from healthy donors and cancer patients. Clones were read by immunoSEQ multiplex PCR, and TCRdb kept only the in-frame ones, dropping some. The data hold approximately 60,000 clones, with 65% to 90% observed a single time. The V end was cut by 2 bases, the J end by 4 bases, with 15 bases between. This CDR3 contains 15 residues. Germline-derived CDR1 and CDR2 are GTSNPN and SVGIG (reference sequence). The sequence came from a man aged 35 to 55 in good health. The V gene is TRBV30, the J gene TRBJ1-5, with no clear D. Sequenced input: blood. The DNA for the CDR3 is TGTGCCTGGAGTCCATCATCTATCCCTAATCAGCCCCAGCATTTT. Amino acids: CAWSPSSIPNQPQHF. Together with reference TRBV30 and TRBJ1-5, the CDR3 gives the full variable domain: SQTIHQWPATLVQPVGSPLSLECTVEGTSNPNLYWYRQAAGRGLQLLFYSVGIGQISSEVPQNLSASRPQDRQFILSSKKLLLSDSGFYLCAWSPSSIPNQPQHFGDGTRLSIL.